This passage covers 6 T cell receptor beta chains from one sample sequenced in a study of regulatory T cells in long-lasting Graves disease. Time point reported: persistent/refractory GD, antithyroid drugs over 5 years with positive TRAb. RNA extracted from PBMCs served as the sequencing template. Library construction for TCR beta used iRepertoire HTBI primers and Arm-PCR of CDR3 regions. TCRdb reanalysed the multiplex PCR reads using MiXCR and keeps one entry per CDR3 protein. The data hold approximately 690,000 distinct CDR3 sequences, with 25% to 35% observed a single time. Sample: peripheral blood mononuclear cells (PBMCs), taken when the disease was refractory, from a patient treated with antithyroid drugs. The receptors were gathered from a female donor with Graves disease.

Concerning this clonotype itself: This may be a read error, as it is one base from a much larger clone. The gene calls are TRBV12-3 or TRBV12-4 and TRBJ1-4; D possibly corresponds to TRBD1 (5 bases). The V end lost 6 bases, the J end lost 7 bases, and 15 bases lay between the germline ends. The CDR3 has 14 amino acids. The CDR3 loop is CASSLSRVGEKLFF. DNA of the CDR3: TGTGCCAGCAGCCTAAGCAGGGTGGGTGAAAAACTGTTTTTT.

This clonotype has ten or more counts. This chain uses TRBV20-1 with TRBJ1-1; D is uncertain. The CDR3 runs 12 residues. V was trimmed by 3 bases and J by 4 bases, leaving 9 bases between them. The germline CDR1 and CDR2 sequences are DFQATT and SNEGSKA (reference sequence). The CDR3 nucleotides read TGCAGTGCTAGCGGGAGGGCCACTGAAGCTTTCTTT. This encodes CSASGRATEAFF.

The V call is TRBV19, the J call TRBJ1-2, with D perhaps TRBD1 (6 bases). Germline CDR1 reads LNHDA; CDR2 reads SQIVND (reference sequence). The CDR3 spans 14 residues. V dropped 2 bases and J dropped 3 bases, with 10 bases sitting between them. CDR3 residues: CASSISDRDYGYTF. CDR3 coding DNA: TGTGCCAGTAGTATATCGGACAGAGACTATGGCTACACCTTC.

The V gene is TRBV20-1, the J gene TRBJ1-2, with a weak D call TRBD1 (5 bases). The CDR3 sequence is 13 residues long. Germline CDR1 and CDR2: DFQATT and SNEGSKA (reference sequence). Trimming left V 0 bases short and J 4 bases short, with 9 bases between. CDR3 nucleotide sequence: TGCAGTGCTAGAGACAGGGTTGCCTATGGCTACACCTTC. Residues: CSARDRVAYGYTF.

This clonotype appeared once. CDR3 amino acids: CASSVKLRGTTDQETQYF. The CDR3 nucleotides are TGTGCCAGCAGTGTTAAACTTAGGGGAACCACCGACCAAGAGACCCAGTACTTC. The chain joins TRBV28 to TRBJ2-5; tentatively, D is TRBD1 (5 bases). CDR1 is MDHEN and CDR2 is SYDVKM in the germline V gene. The V end lost 5 bases, the J end lost 0 bases, and 22 bases lay between the germline ends. The CDR3 consists of 18 residues. Full variable domain (rest looked up from reference TRBV28 and TRBJ2-5): DVKVTQSSRYLVKRTGEKVFLECVQDMDHENMFWYRQDPGLGLRLIYFSYDVKMKEKGDIPEGYSVSREKKERFSLILESASTNQTSMYLCASSVKLRGTTDQETQYFGPGTRLLVL.

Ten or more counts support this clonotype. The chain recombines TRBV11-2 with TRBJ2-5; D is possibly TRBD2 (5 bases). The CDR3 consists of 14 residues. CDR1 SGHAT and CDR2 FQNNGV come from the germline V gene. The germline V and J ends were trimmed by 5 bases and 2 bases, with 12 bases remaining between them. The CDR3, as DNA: TGTGCCAGCAGCCCGGTGGGGAGTCAAGAGACCCAGTACTTC. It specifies CASSPVGSQETQYF.